This T cell receptor (beta chain) is from a study of T cells in Graves' hyperthyroidism and ophthalmopathy. Study overall: Peripheral blood was taken when the disease was first diagnosed, before any treatment began. Study-level results: In the blood, most expanded thyroid clonotypes above 0.001 appeared as well.

About this clonotype: The antigen is not known.

Graves' hyperthyroidism is called stable when ophthalmopathy does not progress within 18 months. Researchers amplified the TCR beta CDR3 regions from RNA transcripts. First-round RT-PCR with HTBI primers amplified the TCR CDR3 region. TCRdb re-called the multiplex PCR reads through MiXCR, storing one row per CDR3 protein. The sample gives 700,000 to 950,000 distinct CDR3 sequences, 35% of which show up once; around 32% is in the top ten. The CDR3 covers 13 residues. This receptor was taken from a woman between 40 and 50 years old with Graves' hyperthyroidism. The rearrangement uses TRBV1 and TRBJ2-3. TRBV1 is annotated as a pseudogene. The source material was blood. CDR3 DNA sequence: TGTACCAGCAGCCTTCCTAGCACAGATACGCAGTATTTT. This sequence encodes CTSSLPSTDTQYF.